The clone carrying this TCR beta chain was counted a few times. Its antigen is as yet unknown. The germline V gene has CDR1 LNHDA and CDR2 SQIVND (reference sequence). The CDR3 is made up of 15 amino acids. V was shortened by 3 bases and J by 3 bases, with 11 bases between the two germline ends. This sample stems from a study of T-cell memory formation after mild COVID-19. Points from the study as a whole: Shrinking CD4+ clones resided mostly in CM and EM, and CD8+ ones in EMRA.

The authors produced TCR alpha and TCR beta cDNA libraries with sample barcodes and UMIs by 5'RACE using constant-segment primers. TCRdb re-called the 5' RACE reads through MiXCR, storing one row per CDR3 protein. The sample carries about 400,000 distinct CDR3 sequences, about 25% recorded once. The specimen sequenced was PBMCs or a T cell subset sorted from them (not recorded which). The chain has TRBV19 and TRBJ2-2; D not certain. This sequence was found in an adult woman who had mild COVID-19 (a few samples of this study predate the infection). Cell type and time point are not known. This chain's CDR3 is CASSILTADTGELFF. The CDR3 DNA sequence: TGTGCCAGTAGTATCTTAACAGCAGACACCGGGGAGCTGTTTTTT.